This T cell receptor beta chain came from a study of T cell changes during pregnancy in multiple sclerosis. With 4 bases clipped from V and 2 bases from J, the junction kept 5 bases outside the gene matches. The CDR3 extends over 14 amino acids. CDR1 and CDR2 (germline): MNHNS, SASEGT. Here immunoSEQ multiplex PCR was the method, and the copy in TCRdb shows in-frame clones only, minus some. Here the sample spans about 73,000 clones, almost 90% being singletons. The sequence was collected from a female donor in good health, enrolled as a control in a pregnancy study. The sample consisted of peripheral blood, taken after pregnancy. The V gene is TRBV6-1, the J gene TRBJ2-7; 7 nucleotides align to TRBD2. The CDR3 DNA reads as TGTGCCAGCAGTGGAGCGGGGCCTACCTACGAGCAGTACTTC. Translated, it gives CASSGAGPTYEQYF.